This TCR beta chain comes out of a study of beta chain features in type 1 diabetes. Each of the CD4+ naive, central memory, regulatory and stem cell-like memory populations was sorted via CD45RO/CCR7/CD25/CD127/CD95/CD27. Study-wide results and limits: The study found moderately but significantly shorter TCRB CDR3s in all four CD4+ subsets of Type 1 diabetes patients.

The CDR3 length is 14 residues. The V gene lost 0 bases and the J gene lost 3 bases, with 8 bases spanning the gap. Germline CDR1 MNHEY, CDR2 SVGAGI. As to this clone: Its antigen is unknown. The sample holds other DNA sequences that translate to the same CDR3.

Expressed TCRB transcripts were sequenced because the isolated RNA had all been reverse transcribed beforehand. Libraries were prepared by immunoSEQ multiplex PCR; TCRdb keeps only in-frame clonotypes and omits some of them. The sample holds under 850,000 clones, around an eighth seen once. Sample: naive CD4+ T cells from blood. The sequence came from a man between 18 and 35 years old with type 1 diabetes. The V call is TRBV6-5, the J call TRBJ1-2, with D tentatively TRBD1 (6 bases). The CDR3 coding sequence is TGTGCCAGCAGTTACTCACCAGGGGACTATGGCTACACCTTC. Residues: CASSYSPGDYGYTF.